This T cell receptor beta chain was retrieved from a study of identical twins (dated by TCRdb to about 2016). Regarding the research as a whole: To test whether fetal clonotypes persist, this study deep-sequenced TCR alpha and beta repertoires from monozygotic twins, from unrelated adults of various ages, and from cord blood. To rule out contamination, the twin experiments were replicated at different times with different library preparation protocols.

Library method: 5' RACE. The data were produced on an Illumina HiSeq 2000. Template switching introduced a universal primer binding site; the final cDNA contained a unique molecular identifier, enabling accurate counting of TCR cDNA molecules. First-strand cDNA for TCR alpha and beta chains was synthesized from specific primers in the conserved constant-segment region. To control for contamination, every cDNA library was double barcoded, receiving both a SMART-Mk sample barcode and Illumina barcodes. TruSeq adapter sequences along with Illumina sample barcodes were introduced in two successive PCR steps. Sequencing of the TCR alpha and beta cDNA libraries was done on the Illumina HiSeq platform using custom primers. The study's processing was this. MiGEC was used to process raw reads and extract unique molecular identifiers, and MiXCR was used to find CDR3 positions. For each individual, recombination models were inferred using an EM algorithm with the repgenHMM and IGoR tools. The tcR package in R was used for shared clonotype analysis, with sharing normalized by the product of cloneset sizes. To study raw recombination without the effects of thymic and clonal selection, out-of-frame nonproductive sequences were analyzed. TCRdb ran its own pipeline on the public reads, namely fastp trimming at Q25 and MiXCR clone calling, and kept in-frame beta chains. Each record represents a unique CDR3 protein, reported with the most common genes and DNA among its rows. The V and J calls follow TCRdb's processing rather than the paper's. A total of about 690,000 distinct CDR3 sequences appear in this sample, 5.5% to 6.5% of them only once. The ten top clones hold approximately 1.6% of the sample.

All donors were healthy Caucasians. The researchers also sequenced three unrelated adults who were not twins: a male aged 18 to 30, a male aged 50 to 59, and a female aged 50 to 59. Miltenyi CD45RO+ enrichment and human naive T-cell isolation kits were used to isolate memory (CD45RO+) and naive T cells from PBMC. About this clonotype: Its cognate antigen has yet to be identified. No much larger clone exists at a distance of one base, and base qualities are not known.

According to the germline V gene, CDR1 reads MDHEN and CDR2 reads SYDVKM. Spanning cysteine to phenylalanine, the CDR3 consists of 16 amino acids. CDR3 DNA is the only sequence kept; it has 48 bases, read in frame from the first base. V and J are truncated by 6 bases and 3 bases respectively, leaving an intervening sequence of 21 bases. Findings and caveats that apply to the study as a whole: A weaker excess of twin sharing was found in beta out-of-frame sequences because the signal-to-noise ratio was lowered by fewer shared sequences. Zero-insertion analyses could be partly confounded by invariant T cells such as MAIT and iNKT, although diverse VJ usage argued against such confounding for most clonotypes. Conclusions relied on cross-sectional statistical analysis, since the same donors could not be followed over many years. Recombination models systematically underestimated out-of-frame TCR alpha sharing in monozygotic twins but agreed with sharing between unrelated individuals. Compared with coincidental sharing between unrelated individuals, out-of-frame TCR alpha sequences shared between twins showed an excess of sequences with low generation probability. Fewer insertions were carried by abundant cord blood beta clonotypes; a weaker similar trend was observed in young adult naive repertoires, while no such trend was observed in memory repertoires.

The chain employs TRBV28 and TRBJ2-7; the D element could tentatively be TRBD1 or TRBD2, as 5 bases agree for each. The sequenced sample was naive T cells sorted from blood. Explained via the paper, the cell subset or site label denotes: cells isolated with a human naive T-cell isolation kit. The sequence came from a man between 18 and 29 years old in good health. The CDR3 amino acid sequence is: CASSQVLGTVYYEQYF. The DNA is as follows: TGTGCCAGCAGCCAAGTCCTCGGGACGGTTTACTACGAGCAGTACTTC.